Presented here are 10 T cell receptor beta chains from one specimen sequenced in a study of neurological immune-mediated disorders. Each CDR3 protein is one row after TCRdb ran MiXCR on the 5' RACE reads. The sample lists roughly 80,000 distinct CDR3 sequences, approximately 17% seen once, with over 15% in the top ten. Material for sequencing was PBMCs. These receptors originate from a woman aged 35 to 49 in good health.

This clonotype was counted at least ten times. The chain is built from TRBV6-5 and TRBJ2-1, with D perhaps matching TRBD2 (6 bases). The CDR3 totals 18 residues. Germline V gene data show CDR1 as MNHEY and CDR2 as SVGAGI. V was clipped by 4 bases and J by 0 bases, with 19 bases between them. CDR3 coding DNA: TGTGCCAGCAGTTCCTACCGACTAGAGGCAAACTCCTACAATGAGCAGTTCTTC. Translated: CASSSYRLEANSYNEQFF.

This clonotype was counted many times. The chain combines TRBV7-2 with TRBJ1-2; 7 bases are a match to TRBD1. J lost 4 bases, V lost 3 bases, and 5 bases had no gene match. This CDR3 region has 14 residues. Germline CDR1 SGHTA, CDR2 FQGNSA. The CDR3 coding sequence is TGTGCCAGCAGCTTTTTGGGACAGTCCTATGGCTACACCTTC. Amino acids: CASSFLGQSYGYTF.

This clonotype has more than one count but fewer than ten. J is TRBJ2-1 and V is TRBV6-2 or TRBV6-3, with D possibly TRBD2 on 5 matching bases. Trimming removed 4 bases from V and 4 bases from J, with 17 bases in between. Germline V gene lookup returns CDR1 MNHEY and CDR2 SVGEGT. The CDR3 consists of 16 residues. This CDR3 reads CASSSQRNPTYNEQFF. DNA for the CDR3: TGTGCCAGCAGTTCACAGCGGAACCCCACTTACAATGAGCAGTTCTTC.

The sample holds many counts of this clonotype. The J gene is TRBJ1-3, the V gene TRBV12-3 or TRBV12-4; 7 nucleotides match TRBD1. The CDR3 has 15 residues. With 6 bases clipped from V and 10 bases from J, the junction kept 15 bases outside the gene matches. CDR3 coding DNA: TGTGCCAGCAGATTCGACCGGGACAGCGGATCAACCATATATTTT. Amino acid sequence: CASRFDRDSGSTIYF.

Comments on this clonotype: Possible read error: a much larger clone is one base away. V and J are TRBV12-3 or TRBV12-4 and TRBJ2-6; the D gene is possibly TRBD2 (6 bases). The CDR3 is 18 amino acids. V was shortened by 3 bases and J by 2 bases, with 17 bases between the two germline ends. This CDR3 is CASSLGGGLNTGANVLTF. The DNA of the CDR3 is TGTGCCAGCAGTTTGGGGGGAGGTCTCAACACTGGGGCCAACGTCCTGACTTTC.

This clonotype showed up many times. J is TRBJ2-7 and V is TRBV25-1; 7 positions match TRBD1. Germline lookup yields CDR1 MGHDK and CDR2 SYGVNS. The CDR3 loop spans 14 amino acids. V lost 6 bases, J lost 2 bases, and 7 bases stayed unmatched. The CDR3 is CASSDGTVTYEQYF. For the CDR3, the DNA is TGTGCCAGCAGCGACGGGACAGTAACCTACGAGCAGTACTTC.

This clonotype was seen a few times. The chain couples TRBV15 to TRBJ1-4; D uncertain. V shed 5 bases and J shed 8 bases, with 24 bases lying between them. Germline CDR1 LNHNV, CDR2 YYDKDF (reference sequence). The CDR3 is 17 residues long. Written as DNA, the CDR3 is TGTGCCACCAGCCCGTCCCCTGACGGGCACACTGGAGAAAAACTGTTTTTT. It specifies CATSPSPDGHTGEKLFF.

The genes are TRBV11-1 and TRBJ2-5; D may be TRBD2 (7 bases). The CDR3 is 16 amino acids. The V gene's germline CDR1 is SGHAT and CDR2 FQDESV (reference sequence). V dropped 4 bases and J dropped 3 bases, with 18 bases sitting between them. The CDR3 DNA follows: TGTGCCAGCAGCTCCTCCCGGGGGGCGCGGGAAGAGACCCAGTACTTC. This sequence encodes CASSSSRGAREETQYF.

This clonotype was detected ten times or more. J is TRBJ2-2 and V is TRBV5-5; TRBD2 matches at 9 bases. CDR1 and CDR2 (germline): SGHKS, YYEKEE (reference sequence). The ends lost 4 bases at V and 3 bases at J; junction bases unmatched: 7. This CDR3 contains 16 residues. CDR3 amino acids: CASSGGLADYTGELFF. The CDR3 DNA reads TGTGCCAGCAGCGGGGGACTAGCAGACTACACCGGGGAGCTGTTTTTT.

The chain carries TRBV18 and TRBJ2-3, with D tentatively TRBD1 (5 bases). Germline CDR1 KGHSH, CDR2 LQKENI. V was clipped by 3 bases and J by 3 bases, with 10 bases between them. The CDR3 is made up of 14 amino acids. In nucleotides, the CDR3 is TGTGCCAGCTCACCGGACACTGGAACAGATACGCAGTATTTT. Protein: CASSPDTGTDTQYF.